This T cell receptor beta chain was retrieved from a study of cytomegalovirus exposure and HLA in healthy donors. Study in general: An analysis done earlier identified approximately 120 million unique TCR beta sequences from about 179 million T cells. Study-wide results and limits: There was a cluster of highly shared sequence variants that was likely a sequencing artifact.

The PCR made use of 60 Vbeta and 13 Jbeta primers. Measured with immunoSEQ multiplex PCR; TCRdb has only the in-frame clones, and not every one. The table lists hundreds of thousands of clones, approximately 84% of them singletons, with roughly 0.58% in the top ten. Points on this clone: The antigen is unknown.

V dropped 5 bases and J dropped 5; count of bases not matched to a gene: 3. Germline V gives CDR1 SNHLY, CDR2 FYNNEI. The CDR3 covers 12 residues. The receptor comes from a woman in her thirties or forties in good health and CMV-seronegative. The chain carries TRBV2 and TRBJ2-7; 7 bases fit TRBD1. The sequencing input was PBMCs. The CDR3 loop is CASSQTGDEQYF. DNA for the CDR3: TGTGCCAGCAGTCAAACAGGGGACGAGCAGTACTTC. The entire variable domain, with the rest obtained from reference TRBV2 and TRBJ2-7, is as follows: EPEVTQTPSHQVTQMGQEVILRCVPISNHLYFYWYRQILGQKVEFLVSFYNNEISEKSEIFDDQFSVERPDGSNFTLKIRSTKLEDSAMYFCASSQTGDEQYFGPGTRLTVT.